The clone carrying this TCR beta chain has just one count. The antigen remains unidentified. The data originate from a study of graft-versus-host responses after intestinal transplantation. Study at large: Transplantation in recipients was multivisceral, liver-intestinal, or isolated intestinal. General study findings and limits: Early post-transplant falls in HvG clones accompanied the peak levels of circulating GvH clones. The marrow of recipients harbored GvH clones, and ileum or blood showed some of them first.

The J segment lost 7 bases and the V segment lost 3 bases, leaving 12 bases of the junction unmatched. The CDR3 sequence is 15 residues long. Germline V gene data show CDR1 as SGHKS and CDR2 as YYEKEE (reference sequence). Using immunoSEQ multiplex PCR, the repertoire was profiled, and TCRdb retains in-frame clones only, with some absent. The sample has roughly 98,000 clones; just under 95% are singletons. This sequence joins TRBV5-5 and TRBJ2-7; 8 nucleotides align to TRBD2. Sample: unstimulated CD8+ T cells sorted from spleen or lymph node cells, taken before transplant. The TCR was taken from a human donor who was the organ donor for an intestinal transplant. In nucleotides, the CDR3 is TGTGCCAGCAGCTGGGGGTTTAGCGGGGTAGTTGAGCAGTACTTC. Translated: CASSWGFSGVVEQYF.